The 27 T cell receptor beta chains listed next were all sequenced from one sample in a study of response to subunit inactivated influenza vaccine (dated by TCRdb to between 2018 and 2020). The library relied on RT-PCR. For sequencing, an Illumina HiSeq 2500 was employed. TCRdb handled the public reads itself, with Q25 trimming in fastp and clone calling in MiXCR, and kept productive beta chains. Rows are combined by CDR3 protein, so each entry shows the most common genes and DNA. In all, the sample holds over 450,000 distinct CDR3 sequences, and roughly 13% of those were seen once. Clones ranked in the top ten supply around 13% of the sample. Explained via the paper, the time point label denotes: around 42 days after influenza vaccine administration. Sequences were derived from PBMCs from blood, sampled 45 days after vaccination. The receptors shown here come from a man aged 45-65 years who received an inactivated influenza vaccine. Donor details come from another sample of the same person, matched by shared clones.

The chain joins TRBV5-1 to TRBJ2-3; no definite D call. CDR3 length: 13 residues. Germline CDR1 is SGHRS and CDR2 is YFSETQ. The V end was cut by 7 bases, the J end by 1 base, with 10 bases between. The CDR3 coding sequence is TGCGCCAGCTACTCTCTGGGCACAGATACGCAGTATTTT. Translation: CASYSLGTDTQYF.

The chain links TRBV14 to TRBJ2-4; 7 bases map to TRBD2. This CDR3 has 14 residues. Germline values: CDR1 SGHDN, CDR2 FVKESK. The V segment lost 1 base and the J segment 6 bases; nucleotides outside the gene matches: 3. CDR3 sequence: CASSQGWGGNIQYF. In DNA form, the CDR3 reads TGTGCCAGCAGCCAAGGTTGGGGGGGAAACATTCAGTACTTC.

This clonotype came up a few times. In DNA, the CDR3 is TGCAGTGCTCAATCGTTACCCCCTGAAGCTTTCTTT. Translated: CSAQSLPPEAFF. The genes are TRBV20-1 and TRBJ1-1; unclear D gene. The CDR3 is 12 amino acids. With 5 bases removed from V and 6 bases from J, the gap between germline ends came to 13 bases. The germline V gene encodes CDR1 DFQATT and CDR2 SNEGSKA (reference sequence).

This clonotype was seen a few times. The chain couples TRBV20-1 to TRBJ2-4; TRBD1 might be the D (6 bases). The CDR3 runs 18 residues. V was clipped by 0 bases and J by 1 base, with 19 bases between them. Germline V lookup: CDR1 DFQATT, CDR2 SNEGSKA (reference sequence). For the CDR3, the DNA is TGCAGTGCTAGAGATACAGGGTTAGCTAAGTTTGCCAAAAACATTCAGTACTTC. Its translation: CSARDTGLAKFAKNIQYF.

This clonotype has more than one count but fewer than ten. V gene TRBV4-3 combines with J gene TRBJ1-1; D remains ambiguous. The V end was cut by 3 bases, the J end by 1 base, with 15 bases between. CDR1 is LGHNA and CDR2 is YSLEER in the germline V gene. The CDR3 loop spans 16 amino acids. The CDR3: CASSHGWKVRNTEAFF. CDR3 bases: TGCGCCAGCAGCCACGGTTGGAAGGTTCGGAACACTGAAGCTTTCTTT.

This clonotype was counted ten times or more. The V call is TRBV9, the J call TRBJ2-7; D might be TRBD1 (6 bases). Per the germline V gene, CDR1 is SGDLS and CDR2 is YYNGEE. This CDR3 has 13 amino acids. Trimming removed 2 bases at V and 5 bases at J, with 11 bases between. CDR3: CASSVAGAHEQYF. The CDR3 DNA is TGTGCCAGCAGCGTCGCAGGGGCCCACGAGCAGTACTTC.

This clonotype was seen only a few times. The chain joins TRBV20-1 to TRBJ1-3; 7 bases are a match to TRBD1. From germline, CDR1 is DFQATT and CDR2 SNEGSKA (reference sequence). This CDR3 comprises 15 residues. V shed 0 bases, J shed 4 bases, and the junction held 6 bases outside the gene matches. This CDR3 reads CSAREHRGAGNTIYF. The CDR3 nucleotides are TGCAGTGCTAGAGAGCACAGGGGCGCCGGAAACACCATATATTTT.

This clonotype was observed many times. The chain is built from TRBV28 and TRBJ1-4; no clear D gene. The CDR3 contains 15 residues. Germline V gene data show CDR1 as MDHEN and CDR2 as SYDVKM. Trimming shortened V by 2 bases and J by 0 bases, and 7 bases separated the two germline ends. The CDR3 protein is CASSLARATNEKLFF. In DNA form, the CDR3 reads TGTGCCAGCAGTTTAGCGCGCGCAACTAATGAAAAACTGTTTTTT. The whole variable domain, remainder taken from reference TRBV28 and TRBJ1-4, is DVKVTQSSRYLVKRTGEKVFLECVQDMDHENMFWYRQDPGLGLRLIYFSYDVKMKEKGDIPEGYSVSREKKERFSLILESASTNQTSMYLCASSLARATNEKLFFGSGTQLSVL.

Only a few counts were recorded for this clonotype. V gene TRBV4-3 combines with J gene TRBJ2-5, with no clear D. This CDR3 contains 14 residues. The V end was cut by 0 bases, the J end by 5 bases, with 10 bases between. The germline CDR1 and CDR2 sequences are LGHNA and YSLEER. The CDR3 DNA sequence: TGCGCCAGCAGCCAAGATTTCCACGGGGAGACCCAGTACTTC. Translation gives CASSQDFHGETQYF.

V and J are TRBV15 and TRBJ2-4; the D is unclear. The CDR3 runs 13 residues. V lost 1 base and J 5 bases, leaving 6 bases between the germline ends. The germline CDR1 and CDR2 sequences are LNHNV and YYDKDF (reference sequence). This CDR3 reads CATSRASENIQYF. CDR3 nucleotide sequence: TGTGCCACCAGCAGAGCTTCAGAAAACATTCAGTACTTC.

J is TRBJ1-5 and V is TRBV28; 7 nucleotides match TRBD1. Germline values: CDR1 MDHEN, CDR2 SYDVKM. J lost 10 bases, V lost 6 bases, and 9 bases had no gene match. The CDR3 loop spans 13 amino acids. CDR3 in DNA: TGTGCCAGCAGAAGACAGGGCCCAAGTCCCCAGCATTTT. It specifies CASRRQGPSPQHF.

The chain links TRBV7-9 to TRBJ2-6; D uncertain. Per the germline V gene, CDR1 is SEHNR and CDR2 is FQNEAQ (reference sequence). The V and J ends lost 1 base and 6 bases respectively, with 4 bases between them. The CDR3 extends over 13 amino acids. CDR3 bases: TGTGCCAGCAGCTTAGGGTTGGCCAACGTCCTGACTTTC. Protein: CASSLGLANVLTF.

This clonotype was seen more than once but under ten times. V gene TRBV5-8 combines with J gene TRBJ2-3, with 9 bases aligning to TRBD2. Unmatched junction bases numbered 10, after V lost 5 bases and J lost 3 bases. Germline CDR1 SGHTS, CDR2 YDEGEE. The CDR3 runs 16 residues. DNA of the CDR3: TGTGCCAGCAGTCGGCGAGCGGGAGGAGGGACAGATACGCAGTATTTT. It encodes CASSRRAGGGTDTQYF.

This clonotype has only a few counts. The chain uses TRBV7-7 and TRBJ2-3, with TRBD1 matching 12 bases. V gave up 3 bases and J gave up 5 bases; unmatched junction bases: 6. Germline-derived CDR1 and CDR2 are SSHAT and FNYEAQ (reference sequence). The CDR3 length is 16 residues. CDR3 bases: TGTGCCAGCAGCTTGGGGACAGGGGGCGGAAAAGATACGCAGTATTTT. It codes for CASSLGTGGGKDTQYF.

The chain is built from TRBV7-9 and TRBJ2-1, with D maybe TRBD1 (6 bases). The CDR3 is 11 residues long. Trimming stripped 5 bases from V and 15 bases from J, with 14 bases between. Germline CDR1 is SEHNR and CDR2 is FQNEAQ (reference sequence). CDR3 nucleotides: TGTGCCAGCAGCCGAGGACAGCGAAGGTTCTTC. Amino acid sequence: CASSRGQRRFF.

The V gene is TRBV4-1, the J gene TRBJ2-1; TRBD2 agrees at 9 bases. The V and J ends lost 2 bases and 7 bases, in that order; junction bases with no gene match: 18. This CDR3 has 19 residues. Germline-derived CDR1 and CDR2 are MGHRA and YSYEKL. The CDR3 DNA follows: TGCGCCAGCAGCCAAAGGTCGGGGGACTTGGGACTAGCTAGGAATGAGCAGTTCTTC. Translating gives CASSQRSGDLGLARNEQFF.

This clonotype was seen a few times. This chain joins TRBV24-1 and TRBJ2-1, with TRBD1 matching 8 bases. V lost 1 base and J lost 4; bases outside the gene matches: 11. This CDR3 spans 18 amino acids. CDR1 is KGHDR and CDR2 is SFDVKD in the germline V gene. This CDR3 is CATSDFKLGRTGYNEQFF. The CDR3 coding sequence is TGTGCCACCAGTGATTTTAAACTCGGACGGACAGGGTACAATGAGCAGTTCTTC.

This chain joins TRBV3-1 and TRBJ2-1; 9 positions match TRBD2. V was pared by 2 bases and J by 2 bases, with 16 bases of the junction left unmatched. This CDR3 contains 20 residues. The germline gives CDR1 LGHDT, CDR2 YNNKEL (reference sequence). The CDR3 nucleotides read TGTGCCAGCAGCCAAAGTCTAATGGTTTCCCTAGCGGGGACCTACAATGAGCAGTTCTTC. This sequence encodes CASSQSLMVSLAGTYNEQFF.

In its sample, this clonotype was seen a few times. The rearrangement joins TRBV27 to TRBJ2-7; either TRBD1 or TRBD2 may fit D (6 bases each). Germline loops: CDR1 MNHEY, CDR2 SMNVEV (reference sequence). Between the trimmed V and J ends, which lost 6 bases and 0 bases, there was a span of 12 bases. The CDR3 is 14 residues long. The CDR3 spells CASSAGGHSYEQYF. The CDR3 DNA sequence: TGTGCCAGCAGCGCCGGGGGACACTCCTACGAGCAGTACTTC.

Notes on this clonotype: The junction departs from the called germline gene at one end, perhaps through a read error. V and J are TRBV20-1 and TRBJ2-1; 12 bases are a match to TRBD2. CDR3 length equals 19 residues. Germline CDR1 DFQATT, CDR2 SNEGSKA (reference sequence). The CDR3 protein is CCARDPSGRALPSYNEQFF. The CDR3 nucleotides read TGCTGTGCTAGAGATCCTAGCGGGAGGGCTCTACCCTCCTACAATGAGCAGTTCTTC.

V and J are TRBV7-2 and TRBJ2-5, with D possibly being TRBD1 or TRBD2 (6 bases each). CDR1 and CDR2 (germline): SGHTA, FQGNSA. The ends were cut back, 3 bases at V and 5 bases at J, with 13 bases in the middle. The CDR3 covers 14 residues. The CDR3, as DNA: TGTGCCAGCAGCTTGAGGGGGGCCGGGGAGACCCAGTACTTC. This encodes CASSLRGAGETQYF.

This clonotype was counted a single time. The CDR3 spells CASVPSQTNYGYTF. The CDR3 nucleotides read TGTGCCAGCGTCCCTTCCCAAACCAACTATGGCTACACCTTC. The chain links TRBV18 to TRBJ1-2; D is unclear. The CDR3 is 14 amino acids. Germline assignment: CDR1 KGHSH and CDR2 LQKENI. The germline V and J ends were trimmed by 8 bases and 2 bases, with 15 bases remaining between them.

The genes are TRBV24-1 and TRBJ2-1; 8 bases fit TRBD1. This CDR3 is built from 16 residues. Germline lookup yields CDR1 KGHDR and CDR2 SFDVKD. After removal of 4 bases from V and 4 bases from J, the junction contained 8 bases not matched to a gene. The CDR3 sequence is CATSDSSGGRYNEQFF. The CDR3 DNA reads TGTGCCACCAGTGACTCCTCAGGGGGCAGGTACAATGAGCAGTTCTTC.

This chain joins TRBV6-2 or TRBV6-3 and TRBJ2-5, with 7 bases matching TRBD2. CDR3 size: 15 residues. Germline V gene lookup returns CDR1 MNHEY and CDR2 SVGEGT. Unmatched junction bases numbered 10, after V lost 4 bases and J lost 5 bases. CDR3 in DNA: TGTGCCAGCAGTTTACTAGCGACGGGGCCCGAGACCCAGTACTTC. It encodes CASSLLATGPETQYF.

There are a few counts of this clonotype. The chain links TRBV20-1 to TRBJ2-2; no clear D gene. The CDR3 contains 13 residues. Germline lookup yields CDR1 DFQATT and CDR2 SNEGSKA (reference sequence). V was clipped by 6 bases and J by 1 base, with 9 bases between them. For the CDR3, the DNA is TGCAGTGCCCCGATCGGGAACACCGGGGAGCTGTTTTTT. It codes for CSAPIGNTGELFF.

The rearrangement joins TRBV3-1 to TRBJ2-7, with D hard to call. Germline CDR1 LGHDT, CDR2 YNNKEL (reference sequence). Between the trimmed V and J ends, which lost 0 bases and 3 bases, there was a span of 9 bases. CDR3 size: 14 residues. The CDR3 loop reads CASSQEGIIYEQYF. The DNA for the CDR3 is TGTGCCAGCAGCCAAGAGGGGATTATCTACGAGCAGTACTTC.

This clonotype was recorded at least ten times. This sequence joins TRBV12-3 or TRBV12-4 and TRBJ2-1; 8 bases agree with TRBD2. This CDR3 contains 19 residues. CDR3 nucleotide sequence: TGTACCATCAGTTTCGGGCCTGTCGGCGGGAGGATACCCTACAATGAGCAGTTCTTC. Translation: CTISFGPVGGRIPYNEQFF.